These T cell receptor beta chains were read from a single sample in a study of PD-L1 blockade in urothelial cancer. Sequencing was performed with immunoSEQ multiplex PCR; in TCRdb, only in-frame clones are kept and a portion is missing. The profile shows 70,000 or so clones, approximately 88% of them singletons. The source was PBMCs, collected around atezolizumab (anti-PD-L1) treatment. Receptors originate from a man aged 55 to 70 with urothelial cancer. Both conserved end residues are part of each CDR3. The D gene is left open where the match is weak. Clone size appears in some rows only: once, few, many, or a class for an expanded clone.

v_call,d_call,j_call,clone_size,cdr3_nt,cdr3_aa
TRBV6-1,-,TRBJ2-5,-,TGTGCCAGCAGTGAACGGCTAGCGAGGGCCCCCCAGTACTTC,CASSERLARAPQYF
TRBV5-1,TRBD2,TRBJ2-1,-,TGCGCCAGCAGCTTGGTTAGTGGGCTAGCGGATTACAATGAGCAGTTCTTC,CASSLVSGLADYNEQFF
TRBV11-1,-,TRBJ1-1,few,TGTGCCAGCAGCCCTAACACTGAAGCTTTCTTT,CASSPNTEAFF
TRBV2,TRBD2,TRBJ2-5,-,TGTGCCAGCAGTGATTCAGCGGGGGTGGAGACCCAGTACTTC,CASSDSAGVETQYF
TRBV5-4,-,TRBJ2-3,-,TGTGCCACCTCCGGAGCTGCAGATACGCAGTATTTT,CATSGAADTQYF
TRBV29-1,-,TRBJ1-2,-,TGCAGCGTTGACAGGCCCTATGGCTACACCTTC,CSVDRPYGYTF
TRBV6-1,TRBD2,TRBJ2-1,-,TGTGCCAGCAGTGAAACCGGACTAGCGGGGTACAATGAGCAGTTCTTC,CASSETGLAGYNEQFF
TRBV7-2,-,TRBJ1-3,-,TGTGCCAGCAGCCCCCATGGCAGGGGAAGCTCTGGAAACACCATATATTTT,CASSPHGRGSSGNTIYF
TRBV5-1,-,TRBJ1-4,-,TGCGCCAGCAGCGGCGGGGGCGCAGGGCCTAATGAAAAACTGTTTTTT,CASSGGGAGPNEKLFF
TRBV6-5,-,TRBJ2-2,once,TGTGCCAGCAGGCGTGCCGGGGACACCGGGGAGCTGTTTTTT,CASRRAGDTGELFF
TRBV28,-,TRBJ2-7,-,TGTGCCAGCAGTTTAGGTGGCGGAGGGTCCTACGAGCAGTACTTC,CASSLGGGGSYEQYF
TRBV28,TRBD1,TRBJ2-2,-,TGTGCCAGCAGTTTATTGGACAGGGTACACGGGGAGCTGTTTTTT,CASSLLDRVHGELFF
TRBV10-3,-,TRBJ2-1,-,TGTGCCATCAGTGGGGTAGGGCGGGACAATGAGCAGTTCTTC,CAISGVGRDNEQFF
TRBV5-1,TRBD2,TRBJ2-3,-,TGCGCCAGCAGCTTGGGCGGCGGGAGGGCCAAAGATACGCAGTATTTT,CASSLGGGRAKDTQYF
TRBV2,TRBD1,TRBJ2-5,once,TGTGCCAGCAGACTACAGGGGTTCGGGGAGACCCAGTACTTC,CASRLQGFGETQYF
TRBV19,-,TRBJ2-6,-,TGTGCCAGTAGTATCTACAGGGCTGGGGCCAACGTCCTGACTTTC,CASSIYRAGANVLTF
TRBV4-1,TRBD1,TRBJ1-2,-,TGCGCCAGCAGCCAAGAGGGGGGACAGGGCGGGCGAGGCTACACCTTC,CASSQEGGQGGRGYTF
TRBV28,TRBD1,TRBJ2-7,-,TGTGCCAGCAGGGGACAGGGGATATTCGAGCAGTACTTC,CASRGQGIFEQYF
TRBV7-3,TRBD1,TRBJ1-1,-,TGTGCCAGCGGACAGGGGTGGGGCACTGAAGCTTTCTTT,CASGQGWGTEAFF
TRBV28,TRBD1,TRBJ1-5,-,TGTGCCAGCAGTCGCGACAGGGCCCATCAGCCCCAGCATTTT,CASSRDRAHQPQHF
TRBV11-3,-,TRBJ2-7,-,TGTGCCAGCAGCTTAGAAGGCGGCTACGAGCAGTACTTC,CASSLEGGYEQYF
TRBV4-1,TRBD1,TRBJ2-2,-,TGCGCCAGCAGCCAACCGACAGGGGGCGGGACCGGGGAGCTGTTTTTT,CASSQPTGGGTGELFF
TRBV14,-,TRBJ1-2,-,TGTGCCAGCAGCCCACAAAACTATGGCTACACCTTC,CASSPQNYGYTF
TRBV7-9,-,TRBJ2-7,-,TGTGCCAGCAGCAAGGACAGCTACGAGCAGTACTTC,CASSKDSYEQYF
TRBV5-6,TRBD2,TRBJ2-1,-,TGTGCCAGCAGCTTAATAGCGGGAGGGGTCTACAATGAGCAGTTCTTC,CASSLIAGGVYNEQFF
TRBV7-2,-,TRBJ2-2,-,TGTGCCAGCAGCTTATATCGCGCCGGGGAGCTGTTTTTT,CASSLYRAGELFF
TRBV7-2,TRBD2,TRBJ2-5,-,TGTGCCAGCAGCTTAGAGGGTAGCGGGAGGGCTTTTTACTTC,CASSLEGSGRAFYF
TRBV7-3,TRBD1,TRBJ1-2,few,TGTGCCAGCAGCTTACCTCAGGGGGATGGCTACACCTTC,CASSLPQGDGYTF
TRBV6-1,-,TRBJ2-2,-,TGTGCCAGCAGTGAAAGGAGTTCCGGGGAGCTGTTTTTT,CASSERSSGELFF
TRBV19,TRBD1,TRBJ1-1,-,TGTGCCAGTAGTATGTTGGGGACAGGGATTGACACTGAAGCTTTCTTT,CASSMLGTGIDTEAFF
TRBV5-1,TRBD1,TRBJ1-1,few,TGCGCCAGCAGCTATGGGACAGGAGCCATGAACACTGAAGCTTTCTTT,CASSYGTGAMNTEAFF
TRBV7-9,-,TRBJ2-1,once,TGTGCCAGCAGCAGGACAGAGAGCTCCTACAATGAGCAGTTCTTC,CASSRTESSYNEQFF
TRBV28,TRBD2,TRBJ2-7,-,TGTGCCAGCAGTATGGTACGGAGACAGGGGCTGGGGCTAGCGGGAGAGTCGAGAAAAGTGGAGCAGTACTTC,CASSMVRRQGLGLAGESRKVEQYF
TRBV28,-,TRBJ2-3,-,TGTGCCAGCAGTCGCAGGGAAAATACGCAGTATTTT,CASSRRENTQYF
TRBV18,-,TRBJ2-7,-,TGTGCCAGCTCATCCCAGGCGGGGGCTAGCTCCTACGAGCAGTACTTC,CASSSQAGASSYEQYF
TRBV10-3,TRBD1,TRBJ1-1,-,TGTGCCATCAATAACGGACAGGGCGGGGAAGCTTTCTTT,CAINNGQGGEAFF
TRBV19,TRBD1,TRBJ2-3,-,TGTGCCAGTAGACAGGACAGGGGTAGCACAGATACGCAGTATTTT,CASRQDRGSTDTQYF
TRBV19,TRBD1,TRBJ2-7,-,TGTGCCAGTAGTATAGCTTCCGGGACAGAGACCTACGAGCAGTACTTC,CASSIASGTETYEQYF
TRBV28,TRBD2,TRBJ2-3,-,TGTGCCAGCCATTCGACTAGCCGAGCCACAGATACGCAGTATTTT,CASHSTSRATDTQYF
TRBV19,TRBD1,TRBJ2-4,-,TGTGCCAGTAGTACGACCGGGACAGGGAGGGAGAACATTCAGTACTTC,CASSTTGTGRENIQYF
TRBV29-1,TRBD2,TRBJ2-5,-,TGCAGCGTTGAACGGGCTAGCGGGGGACCGTACCAAGAGACCCAGTACTTC,CSVERASGGPYQETQYF
TRBV27,-,TRBJ2-7,-,TGTGCCAGCAGTTTACCTCAGGGGAGGGTGTACTTC,CASSLPQGRVYF
TRBV28,TRBD2,TRBJ2-1,-,TGTGCCAGCAGTTACCTAGCGGGGGCGTACAATGAGCAGTTCTTC,CASSYLAGAYNEQFF